This T cell receptor beta chain is drawn from a study of T cell repertoires in cytomegalovirus infection. Across the whole study: Shared public TCR beta signatures pointed to both CMV infection and a matching HLA type.

V shed 2 bases and J shed 3 bases, with 12 bases lying between them. CDR1 and CDR2 from the germline V gene are KGHDR and SFDVKD. The CDR3 sequence is 16 residues long. A note on this clonotype: Its antigen is currently unknown.

Study-level points and caveats: Across the ex vivo response, the dominant clonotypes were HLA-C-restricted CMV-specific TCR beta clonotypes.

Each CDR3 protein gets one entry after TCRdb re-called the reads with MiXCR. In the table there are roughly 860,000 distinct CDR3 sequences, approximately 32% of which are singletons. This chain connects TRBV24-1 to TRBJ2-2; perhaps TRBD2 as D (5 bases). The TCR sequence derives from a human donor in good health (CMV status not recorded). Some clones in this sample may be carry-over from other donors' samples. Here the sequenced sample was cultured CD8+ T cells from PBMCs, taken from culture after CMV antigen stimulation. The CDR3 spells CATSDYRRADTGELFF. The CDR3, as DNA: TGTGCCACCAGTGATTACCGCCGAGCGGACACCGGGGAGCTGTTTTTT.